Shown below are 8 T cell receptor beta chains from a single sample sequenced in a study of blood T cell repertoires in COVID-19. Profiled with immunoSEQ multiplex PCR; TCRdb holds only in-frame clones, not every one. The sample has 150,000 to 200,000 clones, around 84% seen once. Sequencing was done on a sample of peripheral blood. These receptors all come from a man aged 30 to 45 with active or convalescent COVID-19.

The CDR3 DNA follows: TGTGCCAGCAGCCTAACTAGCGGGACGCGAGAGACCCAGTACTTC. Amino acids: CASSLTSGTRETQYF. The chain combines TRBV7-8 with TRBJ2-5, with TRBD2 identical over 10 bases. CDR1 and CDR2 (germline): SGHVS, FQNEAQ. Losses at the gene ends were 5 bases for V and 4 bases for J; bases not matched to a gene: 7. This CDR3 region has 15 residues. The full variable domain, completed using reference TRBV7-8 and TRBJ2-5, is GAGVSQSPRYKVAKRGQDVALRCDPISGHVSLFWYQQALGQGPEFLTYFQNEAQLDKSGLPSDRFFAERPEGSVSTLKIQRTQQEDSAVYLCASSLTSGTRETQYFGPGTRLLVL.

The V gene is TRBV21-1, the J gene TRBJ2-3; the D call TRBD2 from the table was never checked on the DNA. TRBV21-1 counts as a pseudogene. This CDR3 contains 17 residues. The CDR3 here is CASSTRLAGVPTDTQYF. CDR3 bases: TGTGCCAGCAGCACCCGACTAGCGGGGGTTCCCACAGATACGCAGTATTTT.

The chain employs TRBV3-1 (or the pseudogene TRBV3-2) and TRBJ2-2; 8 bases match TRBD2. The CDR3 is made up of 18 amino acids. Trimming cost V 1 base and J 4 bases; bases outside gene matches: 11. Germline V CDR1 and CDR2: LGHDT, YNNKEL (reference sequence). The CDR3 sequence is CASSQGGRLAIGTGELFF. In nucleotides, the CDR3 is TGTGCCAGCAGCCAAGGGGGGAGACTAGCGATTGGCACCGGGGAGCTGTTTTTT.

This chain joins TRBV9 and TRBJ2-5; 8 positions match TRBD1. After removal of 4 bases from V and 5 bases from J, the junction contained 10 bases not matched to a gene. The CDR3 has 15 amino acids. In germline, CDR1 is SGDLS, CDR2 YYNGEE. In DNA form, the CDR3 reads TGTGCCAGCAGCCCCTGGACAGGGCAGGAGGAGACCCAGTACTTC. This translates into CASSPWTGQEETQYF.

The chain is built from TRBV7-6 and TRBJ2-1, with 10 bases lining up with TRBD2. CDR1 and CDR2 from the germline V gene are SGHVS and FNYEAQ. There are 20 residues in the CDR3. The J segment lost 8 bases and the V segment lost 1 base, leaving 20 bases of the junction unmatched. The CDR3: CASSLVPRSGASGSGHEQFF. Written as DNA, the CDR3 is TGTGCCAGCAGCTTAGTCCCGCGGAGCGGGGCTAGCGGGAGCGGTCATGAGCAGTTCTTC.

CDR3 sequence reads: CASSLGTGGPQHF. CDR3 coding DNA: TGTGCCAGCAGTTTAGGGACAGGGGGGCCCCAGCATTTT. This rearrangement joins TRBV12-3 or TRBV12-4 to TRBJ1-5; 10 positions agree with TRBD1. This CDR3 is 13 amino acids long. Unmatched junction bases numbered 0, after V lost 1 base and J lost 9 bases.

The rearrangement joins TRBV6-5 to TRBJ2-3; TRBD2 aligns across 8 bases. The germline V gene encodes CDR1 MNHEY and CDR2 SVGAGI. CDR3 length: 14 residues. J was trimmed by 2 bases and V by 5 bases; bases with no gene match: 3. CDR3 bases: TGTGCCAGCAGTCTACTAGCGGCCACAGATACGCAGTATTTT. This codes for CASSLLAATDTQYF.

V usage is TRBV30 and J usage is TRBJ1-1; a possible D gene is TRBD1 (5 bases). V lost 0 bases, J lost 7 bases, and 18 bases lay in between. The length of the CDR3 is 15 residues. CDR1 and CDR2 from the germline V gene are GTSNPN and SVGIG (reference sequence). The CDR3 region has the DNA TGTGCCTGGAGTGTATCACCCAGGGCCGATGGTGAAGCTTTCTTT. It is translated as CAWSVSPRADGEAFF.